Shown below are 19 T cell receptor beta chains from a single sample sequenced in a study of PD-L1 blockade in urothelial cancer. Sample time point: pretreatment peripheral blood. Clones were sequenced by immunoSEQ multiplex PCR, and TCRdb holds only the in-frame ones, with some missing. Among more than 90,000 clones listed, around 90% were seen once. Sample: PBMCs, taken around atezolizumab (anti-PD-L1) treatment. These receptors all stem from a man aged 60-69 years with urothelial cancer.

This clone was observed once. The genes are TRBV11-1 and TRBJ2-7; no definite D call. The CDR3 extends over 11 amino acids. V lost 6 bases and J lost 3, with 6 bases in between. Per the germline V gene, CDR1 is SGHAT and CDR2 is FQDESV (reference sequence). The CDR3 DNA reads TGTGCCAGCAGGAGCCTCTACGAGCAGTACTTC. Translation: CASRSLYEQYF.

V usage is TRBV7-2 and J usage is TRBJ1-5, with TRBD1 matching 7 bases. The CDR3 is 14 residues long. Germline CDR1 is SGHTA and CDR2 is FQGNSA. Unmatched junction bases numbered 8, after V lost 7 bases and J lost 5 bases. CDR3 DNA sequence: TGTGCCAGCATCCCCCGACAGGGAGATCAGCCCCAGCATTTT. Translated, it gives CASIPRQGDQPQHF. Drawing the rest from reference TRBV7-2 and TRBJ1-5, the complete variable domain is GAGVSQSPSNKVTEKGKDVELRCDPISGHTALYWYRQSLGQGLEFLIYFQGNSAPDKSGLPSDRFSAERTGGSVSTLTIQRTQQEDSAVYLCASIPRQGDQPQHFGDGTRLSIL.

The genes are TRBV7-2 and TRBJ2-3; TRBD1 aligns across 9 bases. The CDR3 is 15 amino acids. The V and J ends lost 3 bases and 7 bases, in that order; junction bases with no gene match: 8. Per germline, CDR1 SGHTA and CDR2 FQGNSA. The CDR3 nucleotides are TGTGCCAGCAGCTTCATCAAGGGACAGGGTCATACGCAGTATTTT. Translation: CASSFIKGQGHTQYF.

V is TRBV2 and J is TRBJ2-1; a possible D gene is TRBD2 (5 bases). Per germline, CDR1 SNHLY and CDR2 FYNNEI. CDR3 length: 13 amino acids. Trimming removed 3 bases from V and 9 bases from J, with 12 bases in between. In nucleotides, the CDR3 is TGTGCCAGCAGTGAGCTAGCTTACGGTGAGCAGTTCTTC. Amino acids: CASSELAYGEQFF.

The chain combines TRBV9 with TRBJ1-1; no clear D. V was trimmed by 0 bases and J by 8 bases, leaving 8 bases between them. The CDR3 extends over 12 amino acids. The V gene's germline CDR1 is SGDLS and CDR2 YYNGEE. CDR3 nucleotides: TGTGCCAGCAGCGTAGGCTCGCGGGAAGCTTTCTTT. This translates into CASSVGSREAFF.

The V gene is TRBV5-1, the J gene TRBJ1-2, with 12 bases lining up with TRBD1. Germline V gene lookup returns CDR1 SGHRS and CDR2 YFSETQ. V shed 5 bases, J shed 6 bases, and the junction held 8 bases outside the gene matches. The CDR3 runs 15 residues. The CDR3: CASRNRDRGPDGYTF. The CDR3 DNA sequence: TGCGCCAGCAGAAACCGGGACAGGGGGCCGGATGGCTACACCTTC. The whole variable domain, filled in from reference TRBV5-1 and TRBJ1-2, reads KAGVTQTPRYLIKTRGQQVTLSCSPISGHRSVSWYQQTPGQGLQFLFEYFSETQRNKGNFPGRFSGRQFSNSRSEMNVSTLELGDSALYLCASRNRDRGPDGYTFGSGTRLTVV.

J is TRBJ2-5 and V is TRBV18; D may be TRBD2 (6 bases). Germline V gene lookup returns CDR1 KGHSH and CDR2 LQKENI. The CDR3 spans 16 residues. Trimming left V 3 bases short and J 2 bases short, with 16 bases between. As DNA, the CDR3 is TGTGCCAGCTCACCGGACATGGGACTCACACAAGAGACCCAGTACTTC. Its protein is CASSPDMGLTQETQYF.

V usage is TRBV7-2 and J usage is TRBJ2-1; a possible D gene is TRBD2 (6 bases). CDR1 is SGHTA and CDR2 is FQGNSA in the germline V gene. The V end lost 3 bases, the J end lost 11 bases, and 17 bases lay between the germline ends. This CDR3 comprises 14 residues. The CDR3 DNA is TGTGCCAGCAGCTTGGGCGGGGCCATAGCCAAGCAGTTCTTC. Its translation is CASSLGGAIAKQFF. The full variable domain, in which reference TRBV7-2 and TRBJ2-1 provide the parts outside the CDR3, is GAGVSQSPSNKVTEKGKDVELRCDPISGHTALYWYRQSLGQGLEFLIYFQGNSAPDKSGLPSDRFSAERTGGSVSTLTIQRTQQEDSAVYLCASSLGGAIAKQFFGPGTRLTVL.

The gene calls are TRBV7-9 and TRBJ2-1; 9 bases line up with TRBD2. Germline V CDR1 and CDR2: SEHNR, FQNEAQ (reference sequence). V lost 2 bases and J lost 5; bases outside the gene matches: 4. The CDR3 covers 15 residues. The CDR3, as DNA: TGTGCCAGCAGCTTATTAGGACTAGCGCACAATGAGCAGTTCTTC. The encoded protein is CASSLLGLAHNEQFF.

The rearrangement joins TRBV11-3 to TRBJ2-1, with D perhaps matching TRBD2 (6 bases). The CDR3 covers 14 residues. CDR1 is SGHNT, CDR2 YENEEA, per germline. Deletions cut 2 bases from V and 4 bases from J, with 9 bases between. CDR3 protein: CASSLSRGYNEQFF. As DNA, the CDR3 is TGTGCCAGCAGCTTATCCCGGGGGTACAATGAGCAGTTCTTC.

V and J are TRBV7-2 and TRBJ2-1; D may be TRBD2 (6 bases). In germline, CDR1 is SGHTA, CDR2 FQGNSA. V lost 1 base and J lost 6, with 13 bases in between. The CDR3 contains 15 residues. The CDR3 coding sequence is TGTGCCAGCAGCTTAGGGACGACTAGACGCAATGAGCAGTTCTTC. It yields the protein CASSLGTTRRNEQFF.

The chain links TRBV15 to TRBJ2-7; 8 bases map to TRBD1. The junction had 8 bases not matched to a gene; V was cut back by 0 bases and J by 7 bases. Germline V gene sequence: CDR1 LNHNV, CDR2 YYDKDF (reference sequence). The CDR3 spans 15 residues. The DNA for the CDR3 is TGTGCCACCAGCAGAGATTCCGCAGGGGGCAGGGAGCAGTACTTC. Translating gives CATSRDSAGGREQYF.

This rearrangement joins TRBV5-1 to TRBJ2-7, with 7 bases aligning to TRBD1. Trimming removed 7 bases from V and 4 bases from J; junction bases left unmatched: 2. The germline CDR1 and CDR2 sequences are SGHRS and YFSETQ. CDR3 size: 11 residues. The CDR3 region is CASGDSYEQYF. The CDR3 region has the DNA TGCGCCAGCGGGGACAGTTACGAGCAGTACTTC.

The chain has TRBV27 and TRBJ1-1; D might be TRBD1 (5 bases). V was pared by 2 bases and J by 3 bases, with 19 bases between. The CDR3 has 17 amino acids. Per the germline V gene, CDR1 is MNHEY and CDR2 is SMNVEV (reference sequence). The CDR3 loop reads CASSLVRIRIGDTEAFF. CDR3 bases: TGTGCCAGCAGTTTAGTAAGAATTCGGATAGGGGACACTGAAGCTTTCTTT.

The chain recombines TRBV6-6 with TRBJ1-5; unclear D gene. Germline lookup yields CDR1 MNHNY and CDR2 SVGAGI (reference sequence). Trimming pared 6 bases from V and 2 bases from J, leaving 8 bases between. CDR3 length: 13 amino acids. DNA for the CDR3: TGTGCCAGCAGCCCCCCCGGCAATCAGCCCCAGCATTTT. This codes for CASSPPGNQPQHF.

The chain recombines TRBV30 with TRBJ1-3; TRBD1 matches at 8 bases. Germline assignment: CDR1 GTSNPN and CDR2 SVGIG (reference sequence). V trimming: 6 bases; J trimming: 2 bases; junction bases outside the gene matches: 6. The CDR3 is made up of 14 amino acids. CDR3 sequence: CACPSTGAGNTIYF. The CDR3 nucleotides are TGTGCCTGCCCATCGACAGGGGCTGGAAACACCATATATTTT. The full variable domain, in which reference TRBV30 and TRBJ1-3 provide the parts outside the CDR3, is SQTIHQWPATLVQPVGSPLSLECTVEGTSNPNLYWYRQAAGRGLQLLFYSVGIGQISSEVPQNLSASRPQDRQFILSSKKLLLSDSGFYLCACPSTGAGNTIYFGEGSWLTVV.

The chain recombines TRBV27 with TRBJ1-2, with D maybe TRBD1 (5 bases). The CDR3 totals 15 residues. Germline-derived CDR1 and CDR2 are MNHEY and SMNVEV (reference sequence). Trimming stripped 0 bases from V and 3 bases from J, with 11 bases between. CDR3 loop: CASSLSASGDYGYTF. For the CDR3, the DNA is TGTGCCAGCAGTTTATCGGCGTCGGGGGACTATGGCTACACCTTC.

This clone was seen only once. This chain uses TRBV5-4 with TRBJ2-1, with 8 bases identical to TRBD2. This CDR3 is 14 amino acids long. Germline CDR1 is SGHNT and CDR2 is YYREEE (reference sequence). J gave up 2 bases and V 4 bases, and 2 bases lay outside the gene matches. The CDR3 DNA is TGTGCCAGCAGCCGGGAGGGGGCCTACAATGAGCAGTTCTTC. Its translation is CASSREGAYNEQFF.

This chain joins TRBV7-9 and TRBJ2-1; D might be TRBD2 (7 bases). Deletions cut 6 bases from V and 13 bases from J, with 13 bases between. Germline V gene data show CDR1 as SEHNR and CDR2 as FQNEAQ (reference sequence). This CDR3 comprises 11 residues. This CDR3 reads CASSLPGGQFF. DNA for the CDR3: TGTGCCAGCAGTCTGCCGGGGGGCCAGTTCTTC.